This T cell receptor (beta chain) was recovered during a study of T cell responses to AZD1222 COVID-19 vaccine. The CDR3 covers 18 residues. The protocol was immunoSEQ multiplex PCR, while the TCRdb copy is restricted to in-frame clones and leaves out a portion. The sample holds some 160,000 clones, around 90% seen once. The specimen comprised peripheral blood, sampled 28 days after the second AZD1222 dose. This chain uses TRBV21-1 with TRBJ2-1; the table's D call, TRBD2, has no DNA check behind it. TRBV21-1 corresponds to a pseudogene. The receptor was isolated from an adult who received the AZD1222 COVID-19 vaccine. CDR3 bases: TGTGCCAGCAGCAAAGCGCTAACTATTCAAGGCTCCTACAATGAGCAGTTCTTC. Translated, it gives CASSKALTIQGSYNEQFF.